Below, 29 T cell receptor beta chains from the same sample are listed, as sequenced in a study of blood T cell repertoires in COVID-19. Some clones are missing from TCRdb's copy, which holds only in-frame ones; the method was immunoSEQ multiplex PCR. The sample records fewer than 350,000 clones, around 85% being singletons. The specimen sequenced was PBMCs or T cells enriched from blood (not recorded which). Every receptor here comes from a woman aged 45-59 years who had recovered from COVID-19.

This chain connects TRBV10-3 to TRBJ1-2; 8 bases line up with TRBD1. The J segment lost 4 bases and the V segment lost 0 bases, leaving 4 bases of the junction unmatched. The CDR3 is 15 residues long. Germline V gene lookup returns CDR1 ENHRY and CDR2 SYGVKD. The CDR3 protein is CAISESGDRSYGYTF. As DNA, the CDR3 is TGTGCCATCAGTGAGTCTGGGGACAGGTCCTATGGCTACACCTTC.

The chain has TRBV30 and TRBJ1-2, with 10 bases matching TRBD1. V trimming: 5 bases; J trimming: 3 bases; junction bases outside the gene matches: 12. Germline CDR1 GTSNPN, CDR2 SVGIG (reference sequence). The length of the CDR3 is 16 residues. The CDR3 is CAWGLTGTGVYYGYTF. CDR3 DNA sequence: TGTGCCTGGGGGTTAACCGGGACAGGGGTCTACTATGGCTACACCTTC.

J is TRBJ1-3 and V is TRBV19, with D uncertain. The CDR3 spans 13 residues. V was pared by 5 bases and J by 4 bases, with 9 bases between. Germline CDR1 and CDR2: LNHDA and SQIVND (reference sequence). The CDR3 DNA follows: TGTGCCAGTAGTGTTAATTTGGGAAACACCATATATTTT. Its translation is CASSVNLGNTIYF. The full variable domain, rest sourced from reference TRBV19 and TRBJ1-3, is DGGITQSPKYLFRKEGQNVTLSCEQNLNHDAMYWYRQDPGQGLRLIYYSQIVNDFQKGDIAEGYSVSREKKESFPLTVTSAQKNPTAFYLCASSVNLGNTIYFGEGSWLTVV.

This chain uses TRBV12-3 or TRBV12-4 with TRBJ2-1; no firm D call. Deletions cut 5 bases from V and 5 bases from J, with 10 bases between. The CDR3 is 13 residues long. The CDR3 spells CASSRRANNEQFF. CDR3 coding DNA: TGTGCCAGCAGTCGTCGAGCGAACAATGAGCAGTTCTTC.

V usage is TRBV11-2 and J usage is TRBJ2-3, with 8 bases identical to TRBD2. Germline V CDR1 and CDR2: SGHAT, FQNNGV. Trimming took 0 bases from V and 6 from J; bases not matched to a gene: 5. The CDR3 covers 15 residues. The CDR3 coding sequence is TGTGCCAGCAGCTTAGAACTAGCGGTGGCGGATACGCAGTATTTT. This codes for CASSLELAVADTQYF.

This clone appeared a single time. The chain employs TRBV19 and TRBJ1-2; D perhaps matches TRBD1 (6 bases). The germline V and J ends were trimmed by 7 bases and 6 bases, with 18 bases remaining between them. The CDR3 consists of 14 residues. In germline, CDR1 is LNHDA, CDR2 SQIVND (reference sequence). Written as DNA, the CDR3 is TGTGCCAGTACCCCCGCCCACAGGGTCGATGGCTACACCTTC. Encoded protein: CASTPAHRVDGYTF.

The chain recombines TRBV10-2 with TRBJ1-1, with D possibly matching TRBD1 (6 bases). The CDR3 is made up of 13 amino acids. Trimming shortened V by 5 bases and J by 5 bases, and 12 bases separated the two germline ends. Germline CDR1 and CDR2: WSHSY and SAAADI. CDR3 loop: CASSQGYGTEAFF. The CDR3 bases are TGCGCCAGCAGTCAGGGGTACGGGACTGAAGCTTTCTTT.

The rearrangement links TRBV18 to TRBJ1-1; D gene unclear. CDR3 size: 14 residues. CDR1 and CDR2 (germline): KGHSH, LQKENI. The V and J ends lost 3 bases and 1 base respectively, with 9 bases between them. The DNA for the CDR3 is TGTGCCAGCTCACCGTTGGAGTCGAACACTGAAGCTTTCTTT. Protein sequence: CASSPLESNTEAFF.

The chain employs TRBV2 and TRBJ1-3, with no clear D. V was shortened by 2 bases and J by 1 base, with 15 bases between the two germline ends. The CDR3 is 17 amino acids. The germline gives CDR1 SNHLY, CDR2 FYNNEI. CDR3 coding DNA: TGTGCCAGCAGTGAAAGGACCACGACTAGGTCTGGAAACACCATATATTTT. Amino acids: CASSERTTTRSGNTIYF.

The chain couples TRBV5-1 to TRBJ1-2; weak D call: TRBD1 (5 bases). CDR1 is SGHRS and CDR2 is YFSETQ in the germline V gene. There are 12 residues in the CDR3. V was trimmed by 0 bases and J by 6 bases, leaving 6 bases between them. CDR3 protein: CASSLETDGYTF. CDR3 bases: TGCGCCAGCAGCTTGGAGACAGATGGCTACACCTTC.

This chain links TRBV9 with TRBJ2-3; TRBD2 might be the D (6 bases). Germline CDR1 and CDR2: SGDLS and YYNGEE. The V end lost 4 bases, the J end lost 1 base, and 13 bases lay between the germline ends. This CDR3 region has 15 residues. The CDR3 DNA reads TGTGCCAGCAGCCGGTCCTGGGGGGGCACAGATACGCAGTATTTT. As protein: CASSRSWGGTDTQYF.

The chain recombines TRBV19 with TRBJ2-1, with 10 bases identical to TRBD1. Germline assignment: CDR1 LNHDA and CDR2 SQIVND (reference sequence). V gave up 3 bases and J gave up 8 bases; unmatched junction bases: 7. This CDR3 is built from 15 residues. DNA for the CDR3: TGTGCCAGTAGTATGGCCGGGACAGGGGCGGATGAGCAGTTCTTC. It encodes CASSMAGTGADEQFF.

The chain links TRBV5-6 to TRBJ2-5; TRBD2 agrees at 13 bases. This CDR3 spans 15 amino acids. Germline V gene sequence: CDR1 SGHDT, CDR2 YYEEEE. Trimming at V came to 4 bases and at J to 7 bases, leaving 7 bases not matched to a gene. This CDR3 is CASSPGTSGDWTQYF. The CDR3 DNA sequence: TGTGCCAGCAGCCCCGGGACTAGCGGGGATTGGACCCAGTACTTC.

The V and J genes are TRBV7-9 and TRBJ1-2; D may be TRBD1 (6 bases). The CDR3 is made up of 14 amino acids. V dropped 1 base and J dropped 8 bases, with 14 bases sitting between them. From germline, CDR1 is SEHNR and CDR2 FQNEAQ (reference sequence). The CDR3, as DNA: TGTGCCAGCAGCTTAGAATTACAGGGTCGGGGCTACACCTTC. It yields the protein CASSLELQGRGYTF.

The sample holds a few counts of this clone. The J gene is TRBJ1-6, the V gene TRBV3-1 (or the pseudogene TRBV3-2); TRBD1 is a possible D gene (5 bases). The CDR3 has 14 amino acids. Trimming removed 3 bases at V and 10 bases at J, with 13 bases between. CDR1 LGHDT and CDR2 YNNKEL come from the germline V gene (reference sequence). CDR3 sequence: CASSQNGGESPLHF. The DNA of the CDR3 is TGTGCCAGCAGCCAGAATGGGGGGGAGTCACCCCTCCACTTT.

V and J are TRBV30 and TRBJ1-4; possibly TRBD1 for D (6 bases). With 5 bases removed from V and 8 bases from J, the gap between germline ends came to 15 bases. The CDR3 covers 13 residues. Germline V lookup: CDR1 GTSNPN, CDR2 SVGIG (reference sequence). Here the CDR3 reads CAWEAGAGEKLFF. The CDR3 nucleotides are TGTGCCTGGGAGGCGGGGGCAGGAGAAAAACTGTTTTTT.

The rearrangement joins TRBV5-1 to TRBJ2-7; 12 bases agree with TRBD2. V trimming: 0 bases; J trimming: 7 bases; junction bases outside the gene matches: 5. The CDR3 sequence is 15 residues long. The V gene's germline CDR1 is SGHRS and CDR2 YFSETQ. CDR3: CASSLGTSGKGEQYF. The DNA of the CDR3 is TGCGCCAGCAGCTTGGGGACTAGCGGGAAGGGAGAGCAGTACTTC.

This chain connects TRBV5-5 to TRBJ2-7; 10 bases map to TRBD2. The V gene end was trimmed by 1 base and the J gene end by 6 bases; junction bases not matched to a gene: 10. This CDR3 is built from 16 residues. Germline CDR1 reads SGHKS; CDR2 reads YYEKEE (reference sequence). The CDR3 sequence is CASSLSWTSGTAEQYF. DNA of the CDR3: TGTGCCAGCAGCTTGTCCTGGACTAGCGGAACTGCCGAGCAGTACTTC.

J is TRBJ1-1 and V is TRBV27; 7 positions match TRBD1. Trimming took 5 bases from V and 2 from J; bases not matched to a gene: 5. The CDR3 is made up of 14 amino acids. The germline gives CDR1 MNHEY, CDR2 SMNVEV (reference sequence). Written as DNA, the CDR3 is TGTGCCAGCAGTCACGGGACAGTCAACACTGAAGCTTTCTTT. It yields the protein CASSHGTVNTEAFF.

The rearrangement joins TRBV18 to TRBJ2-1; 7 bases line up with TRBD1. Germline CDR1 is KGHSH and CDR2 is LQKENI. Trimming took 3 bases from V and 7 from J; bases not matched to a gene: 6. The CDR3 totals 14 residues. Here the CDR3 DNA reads TGTGCCAGCTCACCGCCGGGACAGAGGAATGAGCAGTTCTTC. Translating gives CASSPPGQRNEQFF.

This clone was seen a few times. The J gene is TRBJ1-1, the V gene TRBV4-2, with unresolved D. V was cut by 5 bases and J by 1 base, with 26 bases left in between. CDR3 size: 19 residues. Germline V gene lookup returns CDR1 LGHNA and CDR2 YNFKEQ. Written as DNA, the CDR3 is TGTGCCAGCAGCGGAGGAGGTAGAGTCGGAAGCCCGACGAACACTGAAGCTTTCTTT. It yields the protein CASSGGGRVGSPTNTEAFF.

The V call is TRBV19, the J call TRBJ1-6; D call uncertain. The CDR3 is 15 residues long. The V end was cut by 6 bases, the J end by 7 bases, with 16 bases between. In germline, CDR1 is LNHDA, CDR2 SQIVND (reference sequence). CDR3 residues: CASSHSSSRNSPLHF. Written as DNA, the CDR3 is TGTGCCAGTAGCCATAGTAGTAGTCGGAATTCACCCCTCCACTTT.

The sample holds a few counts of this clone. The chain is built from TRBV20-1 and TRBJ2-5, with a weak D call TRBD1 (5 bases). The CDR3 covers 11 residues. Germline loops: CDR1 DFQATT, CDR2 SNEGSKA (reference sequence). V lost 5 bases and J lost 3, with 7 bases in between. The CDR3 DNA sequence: TGCAGTGCTCCGACAGAAGAGACCCAGTACTTC. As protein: CSAPTEETQYF.

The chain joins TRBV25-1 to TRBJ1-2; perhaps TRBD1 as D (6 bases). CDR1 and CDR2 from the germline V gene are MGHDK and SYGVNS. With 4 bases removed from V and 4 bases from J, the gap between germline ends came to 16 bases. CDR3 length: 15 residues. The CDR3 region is CASSGLVQGIYGYTF. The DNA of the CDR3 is TGTGCCAGCAGTGGATTGGTACAGGGCATCTATGGCTACACCTTC.

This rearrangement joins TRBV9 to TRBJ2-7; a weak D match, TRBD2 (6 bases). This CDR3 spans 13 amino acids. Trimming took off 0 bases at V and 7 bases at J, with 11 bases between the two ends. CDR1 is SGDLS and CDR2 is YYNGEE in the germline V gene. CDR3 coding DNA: TGTGCCAGCAGCGTAGGTGTGGGACTTGAGCAGTACTTC. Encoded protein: CASSVGVGLEQYF.

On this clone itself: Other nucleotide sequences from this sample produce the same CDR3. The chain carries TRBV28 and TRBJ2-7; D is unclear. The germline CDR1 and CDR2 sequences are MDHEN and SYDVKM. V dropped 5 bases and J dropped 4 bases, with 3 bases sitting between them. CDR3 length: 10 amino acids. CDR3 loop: CASSHYEQYF. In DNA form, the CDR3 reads TGTGCCAGCAGTCATTACGAGCAGTACTTC.

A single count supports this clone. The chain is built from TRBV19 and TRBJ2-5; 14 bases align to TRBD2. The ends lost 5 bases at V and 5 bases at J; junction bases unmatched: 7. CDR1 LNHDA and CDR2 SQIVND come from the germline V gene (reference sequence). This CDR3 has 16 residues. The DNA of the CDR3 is TGTGCCAGTAGTCCCGGGACTAGCGGGAGTATGGAGACCCAGTACTTC. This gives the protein CASSPGTSGSMETQYF.

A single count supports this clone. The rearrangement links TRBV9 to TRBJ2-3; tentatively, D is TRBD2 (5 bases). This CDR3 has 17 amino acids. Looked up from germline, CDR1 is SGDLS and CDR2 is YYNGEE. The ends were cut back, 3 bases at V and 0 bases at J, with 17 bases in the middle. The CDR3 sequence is CASSARSSYVSTDTQYF. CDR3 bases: TGTGCCAGCAGCGCCCGTTCTAGCTACGTAAGCACAGATACGCAGTATTTT.

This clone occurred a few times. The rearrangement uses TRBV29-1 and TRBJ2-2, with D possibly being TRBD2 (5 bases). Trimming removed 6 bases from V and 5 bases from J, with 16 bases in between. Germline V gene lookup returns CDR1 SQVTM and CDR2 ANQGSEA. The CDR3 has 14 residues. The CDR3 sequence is CSVAGLLRTGELFF. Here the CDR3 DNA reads TGCAGCGTCGCAGGACTCCTGAGAACCGGGGAGCTGTTTTTT.